This T cell receptor (beta chain) appears in the sequencing data of a study of OX40 agonist ivuxolimab in advanced cancers. Study-wide context: Checkpoint inhibitors had been given previously to roughly 40% of patients. General study points: The work left the antigen specificity of expanded peripheral T cells undetermined. Partial responders at 0.1-3.0 mg/kg had among the lowest clonal expansion. Averaging showed that CD8+ T cells had more expanded clones than CD4+ did.

Germline-derived CDR1 and CDR2 are SQVTM and ANQGSEA. J gave up 5 bases and V 4 bases, and 8 bases lay outside the gene matches. CDR3 length: 15 residues. This clone appeared a single time. What it binds is not known. Assay: immunoSEQ multiplex PCR; the TCRdb copy retains only in-frame clones and omits some. The table lists approximately 10,000 clones, roughly 63% of them singletons. Sequencing used CD4+ or CD8+ T cells sorted from blood, obtained in a trial of the OX40 agonist ivuxolimab. This TCR was sampled from an adult with an advanced solid tumor such as melanoma, head and neck, liver or kidney cancer. The gene calls are TRBV29-1 and TRBJ2-1, with 10 bases aligning to TRBD1. CDR3 in DNA: TGCAGCGTTGGGTGGTTTGGGACAGGGGACAATGAGCAGTTCTTC. This gives the protein CSVGWFGTGDNEQFF.